A single TCR beta chain is shown here with its context. What it binds is unknown. TCRdb fed the reads into MiXCR, producing one record per CDR3 protein. The sample shows roughly 800,000 distinct CDR3 sequences, 29% of them seen only once. The sample is drawn from a study of T cell repertoires in cytomegalovirus infection. Overall study context: CMV epitopes, recently identified HLA-C-restricted and well-studied HLA-B-restricted, were used. Shared public TCR beta signatures pointed to both CMV infection and a matching HLA type. Findings of the study overall: Clonotype analysis showed dominance of the ex vivo response by HLA-C-restricted CMV-specific TCR beta clonotypes.

Germline V gene sequence: CDR1 SGHNT, CDR2 YYREEE (reference sequence). V dropped 2 bases and J dropped 0 bases, with 11 bases sitting between them. CDR3 length: 16 residues. Sequenced here: cultured CD8+ T cells from PBMCs, sampled from culture after CMV antigen stimulation. This TCR was recovered from a human donor in good health (CMV status not recorded). Some clones in this sample may be carry-over from other donors' samples. J is TRBJ2-2 and V is TRBV5-4; D gene uncertain. CDR3 DNA: TGTGCCAGCAGCTTAAGGGCTACCGCGAACACCGGGGAGCTGTTTTTT. This translates into CASSLRATANTGELFF. The full variable domain, its missing parts supplied by reference TRBV5-4 and TRBJ2-2, is ETGVTQSPTHLIKTRGQQVTLRCSSQSGHNTVSWYQQALGQGPQFIFQYYREEENGRGNFPPRFSGLQFPNYSSELNVNALELDDSALYLCASSLRATANTGELFFGEGSRLTVL.